This T cell receptor (beta chain) was recovered during a study of identical twins. Whole-study results and caveats: Less excess twin sharing appeared in beta out-of-frame sequences.

Germline V gene sequence: CDR1 DFQATT, CDR2 SNEGSKA (reference sequence). The length of the CDR3 is 14 residues. Unmatched junction bases numbered 9, after V lost 5 bases and J lost 4 bases. A template switching step contributed a universal primer site, while unique molecular identifiers were present in the cDNA. TCRdb reprocessed the 5' RACE reads via MiXCR and lists one record per CDR3 protein. Of approximately 240,000 distinct CDR3 sequences listed, over 12% are singletons. This clonotype appeared many times. Its specificity is not known. The sequence was obtained from a young woman in good health. This chain connects TRBV20-1 to TRBJ2-7; 9 positions match TRBD1. Specimen: memory (CD45RO+) T cells sorted from blood. The chain's CDR3 is CSARLRQGGYEQYF. The DNA for the CDR3 is TGCAGTGCTCGTCTCCGACAGGGGGGTTACGAGCAGTACTTC.